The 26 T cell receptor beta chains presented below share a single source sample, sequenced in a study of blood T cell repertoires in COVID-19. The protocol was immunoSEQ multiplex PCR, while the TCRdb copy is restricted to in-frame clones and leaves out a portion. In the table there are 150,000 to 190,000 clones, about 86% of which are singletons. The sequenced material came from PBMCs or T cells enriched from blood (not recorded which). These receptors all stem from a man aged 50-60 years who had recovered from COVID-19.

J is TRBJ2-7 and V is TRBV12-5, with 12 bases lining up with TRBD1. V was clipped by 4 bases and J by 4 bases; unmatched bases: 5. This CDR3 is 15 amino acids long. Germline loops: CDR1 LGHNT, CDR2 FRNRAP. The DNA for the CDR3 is TGTGCTAGTGGTTGGGGACAGGGGGCAAAATACGAGCAGTACTTC. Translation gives CASGWGQGAKYEQYF.

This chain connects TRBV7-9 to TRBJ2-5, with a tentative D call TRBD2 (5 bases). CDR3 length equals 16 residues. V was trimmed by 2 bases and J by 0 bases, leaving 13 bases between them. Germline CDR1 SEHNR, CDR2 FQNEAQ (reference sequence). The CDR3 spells CASSLSVRGHQETQYF. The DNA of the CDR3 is TGTGCCAGCAGCTTATCAGTCCGCGGGCACCAAGAGACCCAGTACTTC.

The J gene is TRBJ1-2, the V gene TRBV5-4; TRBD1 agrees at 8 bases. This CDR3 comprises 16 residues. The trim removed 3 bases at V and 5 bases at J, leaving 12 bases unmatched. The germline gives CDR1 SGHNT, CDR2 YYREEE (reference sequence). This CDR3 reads CASSSGGGQGAYGYTF. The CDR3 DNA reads TGTGCCAGCAGCTCCGGGGGTGGGCAGGGGGCGTATGGCTACACCTTC.

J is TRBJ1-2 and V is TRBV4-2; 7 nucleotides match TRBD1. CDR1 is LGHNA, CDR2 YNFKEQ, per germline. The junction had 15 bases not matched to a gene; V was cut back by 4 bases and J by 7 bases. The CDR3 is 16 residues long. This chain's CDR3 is CASSLETGNNFGGYTF. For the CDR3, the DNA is TGTGCCAGCAGCCTCGAGACAGGGAACAACTTCGGTGGCTACACCTTC.

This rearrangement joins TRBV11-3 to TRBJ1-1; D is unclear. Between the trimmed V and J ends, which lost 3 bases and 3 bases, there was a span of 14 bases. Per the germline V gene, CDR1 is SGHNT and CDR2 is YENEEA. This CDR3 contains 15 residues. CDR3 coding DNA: TGTGCCAGCAGCTTTAGTGCGGGTACCCACACTGAAGCTTTCTTT. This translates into CASSFSAGTHTEAFF.

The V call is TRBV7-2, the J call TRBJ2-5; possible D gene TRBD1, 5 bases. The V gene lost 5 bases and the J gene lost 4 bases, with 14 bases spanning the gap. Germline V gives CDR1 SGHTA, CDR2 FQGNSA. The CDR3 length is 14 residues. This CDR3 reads CASSPRQRRETQYF. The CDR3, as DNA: TGTGCCAGCAGCCCCCGACAGAGGAGAGAGACCCAGTACTTC. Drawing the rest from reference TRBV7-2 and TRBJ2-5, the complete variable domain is GAGVSQSPSNKVTEKGKDVELRCDPISGHTALYWYRQSLGQGLEFLIYFQGNSAPDKSGLPSDRFSAERTGGSVSTLTIQRTQQEDSAVYLCASSPRQRRETQYFGPGTRLLVL.

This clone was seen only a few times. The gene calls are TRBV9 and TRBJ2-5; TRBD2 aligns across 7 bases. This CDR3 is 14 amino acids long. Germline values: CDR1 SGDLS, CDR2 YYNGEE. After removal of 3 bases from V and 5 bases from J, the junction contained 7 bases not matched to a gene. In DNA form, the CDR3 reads TGTGCCAGCAGCGACGGCGGGGGTTTGGAGACCCAGTACTTC. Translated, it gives CASSDGGGLETQYF.

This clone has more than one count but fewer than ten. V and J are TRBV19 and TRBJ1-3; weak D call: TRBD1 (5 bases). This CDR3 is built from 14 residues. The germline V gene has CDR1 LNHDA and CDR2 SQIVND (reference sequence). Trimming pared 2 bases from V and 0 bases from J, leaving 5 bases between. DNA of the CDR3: TGTGCCAGTAGTATAAGGGGCTCTGGAAACACCATATATTTT. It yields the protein CASSIRGSGNTIYF.

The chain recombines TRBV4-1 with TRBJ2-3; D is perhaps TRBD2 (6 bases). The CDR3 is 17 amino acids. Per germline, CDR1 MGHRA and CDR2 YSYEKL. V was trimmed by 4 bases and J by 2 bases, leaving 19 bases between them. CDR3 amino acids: CASSPERTTGVTDTQYF. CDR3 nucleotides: TGCGCCAGCAGCCCCGAACGGACCACGGGGGTCACAGATACGCAGTATTTT.

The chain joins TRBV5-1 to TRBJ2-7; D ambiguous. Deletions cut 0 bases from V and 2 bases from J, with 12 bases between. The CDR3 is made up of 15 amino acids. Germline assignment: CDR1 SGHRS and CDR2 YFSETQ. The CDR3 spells CASSLGVGQTYEQYF. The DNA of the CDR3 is TGCGCCAGCAGCTTGGGGGTGGGCCAAACCTACGAGCAGTACTTC.

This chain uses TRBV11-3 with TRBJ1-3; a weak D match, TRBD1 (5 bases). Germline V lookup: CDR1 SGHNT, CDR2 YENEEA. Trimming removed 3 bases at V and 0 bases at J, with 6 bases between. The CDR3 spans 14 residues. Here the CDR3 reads CASSLTVSGNTIYF. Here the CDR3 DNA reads TGTGCCAGCAGCTTGACAGTCTCTGGAAACACCATATATTTT.

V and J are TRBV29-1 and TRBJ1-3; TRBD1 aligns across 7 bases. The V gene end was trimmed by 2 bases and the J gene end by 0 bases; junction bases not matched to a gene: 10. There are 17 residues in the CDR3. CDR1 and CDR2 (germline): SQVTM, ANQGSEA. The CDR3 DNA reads TGCAGCGTTGAACTGCTCCGGGACAGTTACTCTGGAAACACCATATATTTT. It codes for CSVELLRDSYSGNTIYF. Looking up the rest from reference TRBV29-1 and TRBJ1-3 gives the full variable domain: SAVISQKPSRDICQRGTSLTIQCQVDSQVTMMFWYRQQPGQSLTLIATANQGSEATYESGFVIDKFPISRPNLTFSTLTVSNMSPEDSSIYLCSVELLRDSYSGNTIYFGEGSWLTVV.

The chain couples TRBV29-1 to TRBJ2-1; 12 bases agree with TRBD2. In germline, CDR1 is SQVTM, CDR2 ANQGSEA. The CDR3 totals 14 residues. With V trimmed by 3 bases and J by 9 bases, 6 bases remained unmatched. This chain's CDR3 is CSVDWLAGGFEQFF. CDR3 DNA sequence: TGCAGCGTTGATTGGCTAGCGGGGGGGTTTGAGCAGTTCTTC.

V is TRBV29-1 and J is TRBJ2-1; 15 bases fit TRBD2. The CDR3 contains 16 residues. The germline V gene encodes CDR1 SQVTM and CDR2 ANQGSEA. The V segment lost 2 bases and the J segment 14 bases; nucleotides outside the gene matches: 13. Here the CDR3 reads CSVELQRGLAGGREFF. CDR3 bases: TGCAGCGTTGAACTTCAACGCGGACTAGCGGGGGGGCGTGAGTTCTTC.

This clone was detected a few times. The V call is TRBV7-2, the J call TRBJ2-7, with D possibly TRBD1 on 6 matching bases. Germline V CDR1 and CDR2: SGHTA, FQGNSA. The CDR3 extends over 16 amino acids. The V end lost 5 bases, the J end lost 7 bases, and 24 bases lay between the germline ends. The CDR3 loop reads CASSRAQTGSEGEQYF. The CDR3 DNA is TGTGCCAGCAGCCGGGCCCAGACAGGATCCGAGGGGGAGCAGTACTTC.

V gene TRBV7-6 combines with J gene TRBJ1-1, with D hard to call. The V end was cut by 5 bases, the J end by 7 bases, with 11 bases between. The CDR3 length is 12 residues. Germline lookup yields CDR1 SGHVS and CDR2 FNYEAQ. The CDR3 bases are TGTGCCAGCAGCACTAACCCGGATGAAGCTTTCTTT. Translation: CASSTNPDEAFF.

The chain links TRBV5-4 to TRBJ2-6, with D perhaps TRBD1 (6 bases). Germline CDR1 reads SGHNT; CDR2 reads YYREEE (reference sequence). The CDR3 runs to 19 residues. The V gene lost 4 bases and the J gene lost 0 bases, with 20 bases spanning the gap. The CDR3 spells CASSRGPGAKSSGANVLTF. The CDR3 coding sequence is TGTGCCAGCAGCCGCGGGCCAGGGGCCAAAAGCTCTGGGGCCAACGTCCTGACTTTC.

CDR3 region: CASSRGLGGKNEQFF. CDR3 bases: TGTGCCAGCAGCCGCGGGCTAGGGGGAAAAAATGAGCAGTTCTTC. The J gene is TRBJ2-1, the V gene TRBV3-1 (or the pseudogene TRBV3-2); possibly TRBD1 for D (6 bases). The V end was cut by 4 bases, the J end by 7 bases, with 17 bases between. The CDR3 spans 15 residues. The germline gives CDR1 LGHDT, CDR2 YNNKEL (reference sequence).

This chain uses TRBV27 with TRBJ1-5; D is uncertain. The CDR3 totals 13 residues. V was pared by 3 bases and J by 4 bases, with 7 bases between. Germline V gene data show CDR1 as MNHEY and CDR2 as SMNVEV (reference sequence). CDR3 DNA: TGTGCCAGCAGTTTTAACAGTAATCAGCCCCAGCATTTT. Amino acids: CASSFNSNQPQHF.

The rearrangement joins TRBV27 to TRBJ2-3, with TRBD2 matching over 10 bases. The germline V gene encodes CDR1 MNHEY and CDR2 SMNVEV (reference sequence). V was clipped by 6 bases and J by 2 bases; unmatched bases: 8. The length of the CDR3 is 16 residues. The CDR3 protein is CASRGIAGGPTDTQYF. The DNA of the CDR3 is TGTGCCAGCAGGGGAATAGCGGGGGGCCCCACAGATACGCAGTATTTT.

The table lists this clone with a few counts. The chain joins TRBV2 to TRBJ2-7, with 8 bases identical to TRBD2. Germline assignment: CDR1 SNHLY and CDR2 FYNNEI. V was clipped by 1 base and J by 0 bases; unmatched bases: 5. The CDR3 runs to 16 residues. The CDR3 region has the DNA TGTGCCAGCAGTGAAGGAGGTAGCGGGGCCTCCTACGAGCAGTACTTC. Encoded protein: CASSEGGSGASYEQYF.

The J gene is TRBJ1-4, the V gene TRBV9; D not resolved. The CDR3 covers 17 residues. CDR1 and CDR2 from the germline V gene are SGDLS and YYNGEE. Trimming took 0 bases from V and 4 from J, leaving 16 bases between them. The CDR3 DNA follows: TGTGCCAGCAGCGTAGAGCAGGACGCGGGGTTTAATGAAAAACTGTTTTTT. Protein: CASSVEQDAGFNEKLFF.

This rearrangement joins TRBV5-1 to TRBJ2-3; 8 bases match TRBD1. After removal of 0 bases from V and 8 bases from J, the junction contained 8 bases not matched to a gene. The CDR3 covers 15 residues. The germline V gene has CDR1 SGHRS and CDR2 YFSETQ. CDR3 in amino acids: CASSLVGQESGTQYF. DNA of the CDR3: TGCGCCAGCAGCTTGGTGGGACAGGAATCGGGTACGCAGTATTTT. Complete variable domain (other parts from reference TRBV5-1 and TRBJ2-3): KAGVTQTPRYLIKTRGQQVTLSCSPISGHRSVSWYQQTPGQGLQFLFEYFSETQRNKGNFPGRFSGRQFSNSRSEMNVSTLELGDSALYLCASSLVGQESGTQYFGPGTRLTVL.

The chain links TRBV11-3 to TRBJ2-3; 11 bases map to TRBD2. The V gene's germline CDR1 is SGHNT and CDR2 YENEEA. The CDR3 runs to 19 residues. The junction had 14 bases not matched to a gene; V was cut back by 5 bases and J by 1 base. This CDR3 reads CASSPIGLAGTTRTDTQYF. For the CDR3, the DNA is TGTGCCAGCAGCCCCATCGGACTAGCGGGCACGACGCGCACAGATACGCAGTATTTT.

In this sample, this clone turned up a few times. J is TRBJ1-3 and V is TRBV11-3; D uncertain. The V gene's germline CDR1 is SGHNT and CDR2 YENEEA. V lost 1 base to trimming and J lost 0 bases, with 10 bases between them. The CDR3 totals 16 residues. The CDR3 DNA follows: TGTGCCAGCAGCTTAGGTCCAGTTAACTCTGGAAACACCATATATTTT. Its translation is CASSLGPVNSGNTIYF.

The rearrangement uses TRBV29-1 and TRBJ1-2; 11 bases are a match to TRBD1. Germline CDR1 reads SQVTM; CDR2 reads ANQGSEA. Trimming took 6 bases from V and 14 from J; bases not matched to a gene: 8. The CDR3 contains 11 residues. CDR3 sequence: CSVGSDRGPTF. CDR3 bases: TGCAGCGTCGGCTCGGACAGGGGGCCTACCTTC.